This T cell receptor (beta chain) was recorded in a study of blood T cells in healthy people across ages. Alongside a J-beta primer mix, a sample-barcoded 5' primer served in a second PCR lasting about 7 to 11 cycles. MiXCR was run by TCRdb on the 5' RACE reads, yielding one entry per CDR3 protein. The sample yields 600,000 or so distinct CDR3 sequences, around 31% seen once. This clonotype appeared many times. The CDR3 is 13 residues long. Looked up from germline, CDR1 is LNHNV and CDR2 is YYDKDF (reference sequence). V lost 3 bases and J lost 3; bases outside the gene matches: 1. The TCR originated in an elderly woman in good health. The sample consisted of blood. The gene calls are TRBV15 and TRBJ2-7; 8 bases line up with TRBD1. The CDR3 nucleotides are TGTGCCACCAGCAGTGGACAGGGCTACGAGCAGTACTTC. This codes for CATSSGQGYEQYF.